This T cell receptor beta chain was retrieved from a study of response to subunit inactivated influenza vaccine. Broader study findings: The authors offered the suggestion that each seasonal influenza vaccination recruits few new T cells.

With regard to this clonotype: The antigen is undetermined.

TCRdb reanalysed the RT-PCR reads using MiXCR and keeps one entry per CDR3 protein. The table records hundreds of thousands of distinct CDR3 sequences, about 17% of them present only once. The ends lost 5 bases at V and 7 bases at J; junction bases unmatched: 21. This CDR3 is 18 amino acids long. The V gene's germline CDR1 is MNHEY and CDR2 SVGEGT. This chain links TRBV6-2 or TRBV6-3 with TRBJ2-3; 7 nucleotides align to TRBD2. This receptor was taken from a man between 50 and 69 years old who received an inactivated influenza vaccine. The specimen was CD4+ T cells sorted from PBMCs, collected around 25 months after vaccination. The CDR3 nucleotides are TGTGCCAGCAGTCACCACGCTCGGGCTAGCGGCCCCTTAAATACGCAGTATTTT. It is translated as CASSHHARASGPLNTQYF.